These 8 T cell receptor beta chains came from one sample sequenced in a study of sequential checkpoint blockade in melanoma. The treatment denotes: randomized to nivolumab then ipilimumab (arm A) or the reverse (arm B). The table came from immunoSEQ multiplex PCR; TCRdb's copy has only in-frame clones and leaves some out. The sample shows fewer than 3,000 clones, just under 20% of them seen only once. Material: tumor tissue (inferred from file names), obtained from a patient given nivolumab and ipilimumab in sequence. Receptor source: a human donor with melanoma.

This clone came up many times. The chain couples TRBV11-1 to TRBJ2-7; a possible D gene is TRBD1 (5 bases). CDR1 is SGHAT and CDR2 is FQDESV in the germline V gene (reference sequence). This CDR3 has 16 amino acids. Trimming cost V 1 base and J 2 bases, with 15 bases left between them. CDR3 sequence: CASSLGTSVKAYEQYF. In DNA form, the CDR3 reads TGTGCCAGCAGCTTAGGGACAAGTGTAAAGGCCTACGAGCAGTACTTC.

This clone is medium-sized (0.01 to 0.1%). This chain links TRBV11-3 with TRBJ1-2, with TRBD1 matching over 7 bases. V lost 4 bases, J lost 5 bases, and 7 bases stayed unmatched. The CDR3 totals 14 residues. Germline CDR1 and CDR2: SGHNT and YENEEA. The CDR3 DNA sequence: TGTGCCAGCAGCTCAGGACAGGAAGTTTATGGCTACACCTTC. It specifies CASSSGQEVYGYTF.

A remark on this clone: The junction departs from the called germline gene at one end, perhaps through a read error. The V call is TRBV6-8, the J call TRBJ1-5, with a tentative D call TRBD1 (6 bases). The V gene's germline CDR1 is MNHGY and CDR2 SAAAGT. The CDR3 is 15 residues long. The CDR3 spells CAISHAGQGNQPQHF. The CDR3 DNA is TGTGCCATCAGTCATGCAGGGCAGGGGAATCAGCCCCAGCATTTT.

This clone was picked up many times. The chain recombines TRBV11-3 with TRBJ2-3; 9 nucleotides agree with TRBD2. The CDR3 is made up of 14 amino acids. Trimming at V came to 6 bases and at J to 4 bases, leaving 5 bases not matched to a gene. CDR1 and CDR2 (germline): SGHNT, YENEEA. The CDR3 sequence is CASRGTSSPDTQYF. The CDR3 nucleotides are TGTGCCAGCAGGGGGACTAGCAGTCCAGATACGCAGTATTTT.

The chain employs TRBV15 and TRBJ1-2, with D possibly being TRBD1 (6 bases). CDR1 and CDR2 (germline): LNHNV, YYDKDF (reference sequence). V was pared by 3 bases and J by 8 bases, with 16 bases between. CDR3 length: 14 residues. The CDR3 bases are TGTGCCACCAGCAGGAGTACAGGGCTCCCGGGCTACACCTTC. Its translation: CATSRSTGLPGYTF.

This clone was recorded a few times. The chain employs TRBV30 and TRBJ2-4, with TRBD1 matching over 7 bases. The germline V gene encodes CDR1 GTSNPN and CDR2 SVGIG (reference sequence). The trim removed 5 bases at V and 8 bases at J, leaving 9 bases unmatched. This CDR3 region has 13 residues. DNA for the CDR3: TGTGCCTGGGACCACGGCCAGGGGGACATTCAGTACTTC. Translation gives CAWDHGQGDIQYF. The full variable domain, rest sourced from reference TRBV30 and TRBJ2-4, is SQTIHQWPATLVQPVGSPLSLECTVEGTSNPNLYWYRQAAGRGLQLLFYSVGIGQISSEVPQNLSASRPQDRQFILSSKKLLLSDSGFYLCAWDHGQGDIQYFGAGTRLSVL.

In this sample, this clone is medium-sized (0.01 to 0.1%). The V call is TRBV11-3, the J call TRBJ2-3, with 8 bases lining up with TRBD2. With 5 bases clipped from V and 2 bases from J, the junction kept 9 bases outside the gene matches. Germline-derived CDR1 and CDR2 are SGHNT and YENEEA. The CDR3 is 16 residues long. CDR3 DNA sequence: TGTGCCAGCAGCCAGGGTAGCGGGGTACTCACAGATACGCAGTATTTT. This encodes CASSQGSGVLTDTQYF.

This clone was picked up one time. V is TRBV14 and J is TRBJ2-1; no reliable D call. The CDR3 covers 13 residues. Germline V CDR1 and CDR2: SGHDN, FVKESK. The V and J ends lost 0 bases and 7 bases respectively, with 7 bases between them. CDR3 nucleotides: TGTGCCAGCAGCCAAGATAAATGGAATGAGCAGTTCTTC. Encoded protein: CASSQDKWNEQFF.